These 4 T cell receptor beta chains originate from one sample sequenced in a study of cytomegalovirus exposure and HLA in healthy donors. The PCR contained 60 Vbeta and 13 Jbeta primers. The method was immunoSEQ multiplex PCR; TCRdb's version includes in-frame clones alone and lacks a portion of them. The sample lists about 78,000 clones, 80% occurring once. The sample was PBMCs. The receptor source for this set is a woman between 45 and 65 years old in good health and CMV-seropositive.

This chain uses TRBV30 with TRBJ1-3, with TRBD1 matching 7 bases. The CDR3 is 16 residues long. Per the germline V gene, CDR1 is GTSNPN and CDR2 is SVGIG (reference sequence). The junction had 5 bases not matched to a gene; V was cut back by 0 bases and J by 0 bases. CDR3: CAWSVGTVSSGNTIYF. CDR3 bases: TGTGCCTGGAGTGTAGGGACAGTTAGCTCTGGAAACACCATATATTTT.

This clone was detected only a few times. The V call is TRBV9, the J call TRBJ2-1, with TRBD2 identical over 8 bases. From germline, CDR1 is SGDLS and CDR2 YYNGEE. The CDR3 consists of 16 residues. J was trimmed by 3 bases and V by 0 bases; bases with no gene match: 5. CDR3 sequence reads: CASSVESSGSYNEQFF. The CDR3 nucleotides are TGTGCCAGCAGCGTAGAGTCAAGCGGGAGCTACAATGAGCAGTTCTTC.

This clone was observed once. The rearrangement links TRBV7-9 to TRBJ1-6, with D maybe TRBD1 (5 bases). The CDR3 consists of 15 residues. The V end lost 5 bases, the J end lost 5 bases, and 13 bases lay between the germline ends. Per germline, CDR1 SEHNR and CDR2 FQNEAQ (reference sequence). Here the CDR3 reads CASSRGATDNSPLHF. CDR3 bases: TGTGCCAGCAGCCGCGGGGCAACTGATAATTCACCCCTCCACTTT.

This clone has a single count. The chain combines TRBV18 with TRBJ2-1, with 7 bases identical to TRBD1. Germline CDR1 reads KGHSH; CDR2 reads LQKENI. This CDR3 comprises 15 residues. V lost 0 bases to trimming and J lost 7 bases; unmatched junction nucleotides: 6. The CDR3 bases are TGTGCCAGCTCACCACCGGCAGGGGGAAAGAATGAGCAGTTCTTC. Amino acid sequence: CASSPPAGGKNEQFF.